A single sample is the source of the 13 T cell receptor beta chains below, sequenced in a study of cytomegalovirus exposure and HLA in healthy donors. The PCR was carried out with 60 Vbeta primers and 13 Jbeta primers. Sequencing was performed with immunoSEQ multiplex PCR; in TCRdb, only in-frame clones are kept and a portion is missing. The data contain 150,000 or so clones, roughly four fifths of them singletons. Specimen: PBMCs. These receptors came from a man between 18 and 35 years old in good health and CMV-seropositive.

The CDR3 DNA reads TGTGCCAGCAGTTATGGACTTAGCTCCTACGAGCAGTACTTC. This encodes CASSYGLSSYEQYF. This chain connects TRBV6-5 to TRBJ2-7; maybe TRBD2 (5 bases). The V gene's germline CDR1 is MNHEY and CDR2 SVGAGI. The CDR3 contains 14 residues. V lost 3 bases to trimming and J lost 0 bases, with 9 bases between them.

The chain has TRBV6-1 and TRBJ2-7; D remains unclear. This CDR3 region has 15 residues. The V gene's germline CDR1 is MNHNS and CDR2 SASEGT. V lost 2 bases and J 0 bases, leaving 11 bases between the germline ends. CDR3 nucleotide sequence: TGTGCCAGCAGTGAATGGGCCTCTACCTCCTACGAGCAGTACTTC. Residues: CASSEWASTSYEQYF.

The J gene is TRBJ1-1, the V gene TRBV18, with 9 bases identical to TRBD1. CDR1 and CDR2 from the germline V gene are KGHSH and LQKENI. The CDR3 is made up of 14 amino acids. Trimming cost V 6 bases and J 5 bases; bases outside gene matches: 7. CDR3 region: CASSPTTGGTEAFF. The CDR3 DNA follows: TGTGCCAGCTCTCCGACGACAGGGGGGACTGAAGCTTTCTTT.

In this sample, this clone turned up a few times. This chain uses TRBV7-8 with TRBJ2-5, with D possibly matching TRBD1 (5 bases). This CDR3 has 14 residues. V lost 5 bases to trimming and J lost 2 bases, with 12 bases between them. In germline, CDR1 is SGHVS, CDR2 FQNEAQ. Here the CDR3 reads CASSISGNQETQYF. DNA for the CDR3: TGTGCCAGCAGCATATCAGGGAATCAAGAGACCCAGTACTTC.

The CDR3 loop is CASRAPGTGGYEQYF. The DNA of the CDR3 is TGTGCCAGCAGGGCCCCGGGGACAGGGGGCTACGAGCAGTACTTC. This chain uses TRBV7-8 with TRBJ2-7; TRBD1 matches 11 bases. The CDR3 is made up of 15 amino acids. Looked up from germline, CDR1 is SGHVS and CDR2 is FQNEAQ. Trimming cost V 6 bases and J 3 bases; bases outside gene matches: 7.

This chain joins TRBV27 and TRBJ2-3, with TRBD2 as a possible D gene (6 bases). The CDR3 has 16 residues. Deletions cut 1 base from V and 1 base from J, with 12 bases between. Germline V gives CDR1 MNHEY, CDR2 SMNVEV (reference sequence). In DNA form, the CDR3 reads TGTGCCAGCAGTTTATATGGGGGAGGAGGCACAGATACGCAGTATTTT. It specifies CASSLYGGGGTDTQYF.

This clone was observed a handful of times. The CDR3 loop is CASSHHQVSNTEAFF. CDR3 DNA sequence: TGTGCCAGCAGCCACCATCAGGTCTCGAACACTGAAGCTTTCTTT. This chain uses TRBV4-2 with TRBJ1-1; D is unresolved. Between the trimmed V and J ends, which lost 3 bases and 1 base, there was a span of 12 bases. The CDR3 length is 15 residues. Germline CDR1 is LGHNA and CDR2 is YNFKEQ.

This chain uses TRBV27 with TRBJ1-1, with TRBD1 matching over 9 bases. The germline CDR1 and CDR2 sequences are MNHEY and SMNVEV (reference sequence). The CDR3 spans 15 residues. Unmatched junction bases numbered 1, after V lost 2 bases and J lost 0 bases. The CDR3 nucleotides read TGTGCCAGCAGTTTACGGACAGGGGTGAACACTGAAGCTTTCTTT. It codes for CASSLRTGVNTEAFF.

The rearrangement links TRBV7-9 to TRBJ2-2; the match to TRBD2 covers 8 bases. Per the germline V gene, CDR1 is SEHNR and CDR2 is FQNEAQ (reference sequence). This CDR3 contains 17 residues. J gave up 3 bases and V 5 bases, and 11 bases lay outside the gene matches. The CDR3 bases are TGTGCCAGCAGCCCGACTTGGCGGGAGGCTTACACCGGGGAGCTGTTTTTT. Its protein is CASSPTWREAYTGELFF.

Only a few counts were recorded for this clone. V and J are TRBV5-6 and TRBJ2-2; D gene uncertain. The CDR3 contains 12 residues. With 0 bases removed from V and 6 bases from J, the gap between germline ends came to 3 bases. Germline CDR1 SGHDT, CDR2 YYEEEE. The CDR3 loop is CASSLGPGELFF. The CDR3 nucleotides read TGTGCCAGCAGCTTGGGGCCCGGGGAGCTGTTTTTT.

The chain has TRBV28 and TRBJ1-5, with a possible D match to TRBD1 (6 bases). Deletions cut 6 bases from V and 5 bases from J, with 11 bases between. The CDR3 is 13 residues long. Germline V lookup: CDR1 MDHEN, CDR2 SYDVKM. CDR3 sequence: CASRDSTYQPQHF. The CDR3 nucleotides are TGTGCCAGCAGGGACAGTACGTATCAGCCCCAGCATTTT.

The rearrangement joins TRBV5-4 to TRBJ1-6; a weak D match, TRBD1 (6 bases). The CDR3 is 15 residues long. Trimming took off 0 bases at V and 6 bases at J, with 10 bases between the two ends. The germline CDR1 and CDR2 sequences are SGHNT and YYREEE (reference sequence). CDR3 in DNA: TGTGCCAGCAGCTTGGAGCACAGGGCTAATTCACCCCTCCACTTT. This gives the protein CASSLEHRANSPLHF.

The gene calls are TRBV6-1 and TRBJ2-6; the D is unclear. The germline V gene has CDR1 MNHNS and CDR2 SASEGT. V shed 2 bases and J shed 2 bases, with 7 bases lying between them. The CDR3 extends over 15 amino acids. CDR3: CASSEREAGANVLTF. CDR3 DNA sequence: TGTGCCAGCAGTGAAAGAGAGGCTGGGGCCAACGTCCTGACTTTC.